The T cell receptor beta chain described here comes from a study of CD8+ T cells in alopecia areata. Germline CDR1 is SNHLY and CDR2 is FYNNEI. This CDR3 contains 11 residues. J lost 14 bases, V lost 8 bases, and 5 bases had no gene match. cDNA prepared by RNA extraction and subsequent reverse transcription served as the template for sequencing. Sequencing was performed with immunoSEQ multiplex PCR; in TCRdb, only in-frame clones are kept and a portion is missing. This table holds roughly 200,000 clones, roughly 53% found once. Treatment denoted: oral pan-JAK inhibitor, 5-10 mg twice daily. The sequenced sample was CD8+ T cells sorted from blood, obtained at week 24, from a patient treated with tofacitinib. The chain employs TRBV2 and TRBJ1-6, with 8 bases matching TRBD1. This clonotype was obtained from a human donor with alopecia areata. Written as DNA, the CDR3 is TGTGCCAGCGTAGACAGGGGCACCCTCCACTTT. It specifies CASVDRGTLHF.